This TCR beta chain was found in a study of CD8 T cells in ankylosing spondylitis. Study-level points and caveats: Peripheral blood held disease-linked clones only at relatively low frequency, and these were CD8+. A number of the motif variants had already been described in reactive arthritis synovial fluid and blood. Disease-linked clones reportedly showed significant enrichment in matched ankylosing spondylitis synovial fluid. Apparently characteristic of ankylosing spondylitis blood was a TCR beta motif (eight highly homologous variants).

This clonotype was detected a few times. What it binds is not known. CDR1 is SGHDT, CDR2 YYEEEE, per germline. V gave up 4 bases and J gave up 0 bases, with 11 bases separating them. The CDR3 is made up of 15 amino acids. TCR beta libraries were made by quantitative 5'-RACE with molecular barcodes. TCRdb independently ran MiXCR on the 5' RACE reads; one entry per CDR3 protein. The data show fewer than 450,000 distinct CDR3 sequences, roughly a sixth seen once. Sequencing input: blood, either unsorted or a sorted T cell fraction (not recorded which). This chain links TRBV5-6 with TRBJ1-3; D uncertain. This clonotype originated in a male donor with ankylosing spondylitis. The CDR3 nucleotides are TGTGCCAGCAGCCCTACAAAGAGCTCTGGAAACACCATATATTTT. It encodes CASSPTKSSGNTIYF. Using reference TRBV5-6 and TRBJ1-3 for the parts outside the CDR3, the full variable domain is DAGVTQSPTHLIKTRGQQVTLRCSPKSGHDTVSWYQQALGQGPQFIFQYYEEEERQRGNFPDRFSGHQFPNYSSELNVNALLLGDSALYLCASSPTKSSGNTIYFGEGSWLTVV.